This T cell receptor (beta chain) was identified during a study of OX40 agonist ivuxolimab in advanced cancers. With 1 base removed from V and 4 bases from J, the gap between germline ends came to 2 bases. The CDR3 runs 12 residues. The germline gives CDR1 SGHVS, CDR2 FNYEAQ. Sequenced by immunoSEQ multiplex PCR; TCRdb stores in-frame clones only, minus some. The sample contains about 73,000 clones, around 90% of which appear only once. Peripheral blood came from all dose cohorts at three timepoints. The TCR comes from an adult with an advanced solid tumor such as melanoma, head and neck, liver or kidney cancer. This sample comprised CD4+ or CD8+ T cells sorted from blood, obtained in a trial of the OX40 agonist ivuxolimab. The V call is TRBV7-6, the J call TRBJ2-1; D is unresolved. The CDR3 region has the DNA TGTGCCAGCAGCTTAGGGTACAATGAGCAGTTCTTC. It codes for CASSLGYNEQFF.